This TCR beta chain was sequenced during a study of blood T cell repertoires in COVID-19. Data came from immunoSEQ multiplex PCR; TCRdb stores just in-frame clones and leaves some out. The profile shows 250,000 to 400,000 clones, more than 90% of them singletons. Participants were placed into cohorts based on the clinical history they reported. Recovered status applied to Cohort 3 donors who had two consecutive negative PCRs. It also applied to those with clearance or with symptom resolution. J was trimmed by 8 bases and V by 0 bases; bases with no gene match: 12. This CDR3 spans 17 amino acids. Per germline, CDR1 SGHNT and CDR2 YENEEA.

Sequences were obtained from PBMCs or T cells enriched from blood (not recorded which). This TCR was recovered from a man in his fifties or sixties who had recovered from COVID-19. This sequence joins TRBV11-3 and TRBJ2-1; 8 nucleotides agree with TRBD1. The CDR3 spells CASSLDGQGGRVDEQFF. The DNA for the CDR3 is TGTGCCAGCAGCTTAGATGGACAGGGAGGTCGAGTCGATGAGCAGTTCTTC.